Sequencing of this T cell receptor gamma chain was carried out in a study of intestinal T cells in coeliac disease. Study outcomes and limitations: Reported leave-one-out accuracy of TRD kmer clustering was around 90%. With TRG, roughly 94% of biopsies (most of the 54) were classified correctly. Splitting by age did not yield significant classification despite group age differences.

V shed 0 bases, J shed 15 bases, and the junction held 8 bases outside the gene matches. CDR3 length: 11 amino acids. Germline V gene data show CDR1 as EGSNGY and CDR2 as YDSYNSKV. Each case's genomic DNA was extracted from ten approximately 5-µm formalin-fixed paraffin-embedded scrolls. The samples were fully anonymised formalin-fixed paraffin-embedded duodenal biopsies left over from diagnostic use. In the case of this clone: The antigen remains undetermined.

The TRG library came from 150 to 250 ng of biopsy DNA amplified with LymphoTrack primers. TCRdb re-called clones from the multiplex PCR reads using CATT. The repertoire includes under 700 gamma-chain clones, around 54% of them detected once, and approximately 16% sits in the top ten. The sample was a duodenal biopsy. The chain combines TRGV2 with TRGJ1 or TRGJ2. This clonotype was obtained from a human donor with celiac disease. DNA of the CDR3: TGTGCCACCTGGGACGGGCGACGTAGACTCTTT. As protein: CATWDGRRRLF.